This is a list of T cell receptor beta chains from one sample in a study of identical twins. TCRdb processed the 5' RACE reads anew with MiXCR; each CDR3 protein has one entry. Found here are under 1 million distinct CDR3 sequences, approximately 13% of them singletons; the top ten hold 1.5% to 2%. This sample was shared with a second study, whose subject was yellow fever vaccine responses in identical twins.

Sequenced input: PBMCs. These receptors originate from a woman between 18 and 29 years old in good health. Both conserved end residues are trimmed from each CDR3.

>TRBV20-1|TRBJ1-1
SASDKNTEAF
>TRBV7-9|TRBJ1-2
ASSSDSTVPRDYGYT
>TRBV20-1|TRBJ1-2
SVVDRGDGYT
>TRBV5-1|TRBJ2-3
ASSPGGGQY
>TRBV12-3/TRBV12-4|TRBJ2-4
ASSLEWAKNIQY
>TRBV9|TRBJ2-1
ASSVETAPYNEQF
>TRBV18|TRBJ1-4
ASSPWTGGGEKLF
>TRBV5-5|TRBJ2-7
ASSPRGEGEQY
>TRBV5-5|TRBJ2-3
ASSVLDRPTSTDTQY
>TRBV20-1|TRBJ2-7
SARGQTNYAQY
>TRBV20-1|TRBJ1-5
SASGGVGQPQH
>TRBV20-1|TRBJ1-2
SANTGANYGYT
>TRBV7-8|TRBJ1-2
ASSLARSGQGALGGYT
>TRBV2|TRBJ2-1
ASSETSFHEQF
>TRBV24-1|TRBJ2-2
ATSDFRDRGRGTGELF
>TRBV11-2|TRBJ2-1
ASSLEWADYNEQF
>TRBV5-1|TRBJ2-1
ASTRAGLDGDEQF
>TRBV12-3/TRBV12-4|TRBJ1-2
ASSSADGNYGYT
>TRBV7-2|TRBJ2-7
ASSLDVVNEQY
>TRBV4-1|TRBJ1-1
ASSRNGNTEAF
>TRBV11-3|TRBJ2-2
ASSPRTGSGAHGELF
>TRBV3-1|TRBJ1-5
ASSETGVGQPQH
>TRBV10-3|TRBJ2-4
AISESSGVLTNIQY
>TRBV6-6|TRBJ2-1
ASLAGYNEQF
>TRBV29-1|TRBJ2-5
SVPPQGASTQY
>TRBV6-2/TRBV6-3|TRBJ2-3
ASSYGTSGKKDTQY
>TRBV27|TRBJ1-2
ASSLSGGNYGYT
>TRBV12-3/TRBV12-4|TRBJ2-7
ASSLVFGLAGDEQY
>TRBV14|TRBJ2-7
ASSLDRAHEQY
>TRBV10-3|TRBJ2-7
AISEAVTYEQY
>TRBV29-1|TRBJ2-1
SVEAIHNEQF
>TRBV24-1|TRBJ1-5
ATSDLDSRKPQH
>TRBV12-3/TRBV12-4|TRBJ2-1
ASSTLSSGGDNEQF
>TRBV28|TRBJ2-1
ASSFGDRLYNEQF
>TRBV28|TRBJ1-2
ASRRGQDYGYT
>TRBV6-1|TRBJ2-7
ASSIGLAEEQY
>TRBV12-3/TRBV12-4|TRBJ1-1
ASMENTEAF
>TRBV7-8|TRBJ2-5
ASSGRERTGLETQY
>TRBV24-1|TRBJ2-1
ATSESGRGNYNEQF
>TRBV2|TRBJ2-2
ASSDLREATGELF
>TRBV29-1|TRBJ2-1
SVKRGVVDEQF
>TRBV27|TRBJ2-1
ASSLALGLSVEQF